The next 18 T cell receptor beta chains were all read from a single sample in a study of shared clonotypes between healthy human individuals. The table came from immunoSEQ multiplex PCR; TCRdb's copy has only in-frame clones and leaves some out. The table has roughly 2,500,000 clones, 93% seen once; the top ten hold about 0.39%. Sequencing input: naive CD4+ T cells from PBMCs. Subset in this sample: CD45RA+ positively selected. The receptors were gathered from a man aged 18 to 35 in good health. Some clones in this sample may be carry-over from other donors' samples.

In this sample, this clone turned up once. The chain employs TRBV6-1 and TRBJ1-2; a weak D match, TRBD1 (5 bases). The V and J ends lost 7 bases and 0 bases respectively, with 12 bases between them. Germline CDR1 and CDR2: MNHNS and SASEGT. The CDR3 spans 14 residues. Here the CDR3 reads CASIRTPANYGYTF. In DNA form, the CDR3 reads TGTGCCAGCATAAGGACACCCGCTAACTATGGCTACACCTTC.

DNA for the CDR3: TGCGCCAGCAGCATCTCTAGGGGGCTTAGCACAGATACGCAGTATTTT. It codes for CASSISRGLSTDTQYF. The chain is built from TRBV5-1 and TRBJ2-3, with 7 bases identical to TRBD1. Germline values: CDR1 SGHRS, CDR2 YFSETQ. This CDR3 region has 16 residues. After removal of 4 bases from V and 0 bases from J, the junction contained 8 bases not matched to a gene.

The chain is built from TRBV27 and TRBJ2-1; 10 nucleotides line up with TRBD2. Germline V CDR1 and CDR2: MNHEY, SMNVEV (reference sequence). The length of the CDR3 is 15 residues. Losses at the gene ends were 7 bases for V and 12 bases for J; bases not matched to a gene: 15. CDR3: CASTLSGLAGDRQFF. The CDR3 nucleotides read TGTGCCAGCACCCTCTCCGGGCTAGCGGGAGATAGGCAGTTCTTC.

On this clone: This sample includes further DNA sequences coding for the same CDR3. The rearrangement joins TRBV4-2 to TRBJ1-2; D ambiguous. Germline assignment: CDR1 LGHNA and CDR2 YNFKEQ. This CDR3 comprises 12 residues. V was trimmed by 1 base and J by 2 bases, leaving 2 bases between them. The CDR3 DNA follows: TGTGCCAGCAGCCAAGTGAACTATGGCTACACCTTC. Residues: CASSQVNYGYTF.

CDR3 sequence (DNA): TGCGCCAGCACCCCTGGGAGGCTGGGGGAAAAACTGTTTTTT. It is translated as CASTPGRLGEKLFF. The chain has TRBV5-1 and TRBJ1-4; D is unresolved. The germline gives CDR1 SGHRS, CDR2 YFSETQ. The ends were cut back, 6 bases at V and 8 bases at J, with 17 bases in the middle. This CDR3 has 14 residues.

Note on this clone: The same CDR3 can be traced to other DNA sequences in this sample. This sequence joins TRBV28 and TRBJ2-1; 7 bases agree with TRBD1. Per germline, CDR1 MDHEN and CDR2 SYDVKM. The CDR3 loop spans 15 amino acids. Trimming took 2 bases from V and 6 from J; bases not matched to a gene: 7. The CDR3 loop is CASSLGLAGGNEQFF. The CDR3 DNA follows: TGTGCCAGCAGTTTAGGGTTAGCAGGGGGCAATGAGCAGTTCTTC.

V gene TRBV7-2 combines with J gene TRBJ1-3; D unclear. Germline assignment: CDR1 SGHTA and CDR2 FQGNSA. This CDR3 region has 15 residues. The V and J ends lost 0 bases and 0 bases respectively, with 6 bases between them. As DNA, the CDR3 is TGTGCCAGCAGCTTAGCCTCAGACTCTGGAAACACCATATATTTT. It encodes CASSLASDSGNTIYF. Full variable domain (missing parts from reference TRBV7-2 and TRBJ1-3): GAGVSQSPSNKVTEKGKDVELRCDPISGHTALYWYRQSLGQGLEFLIYFQGNSAPDKSGLPSDRFSAERTGGSVSTLTIQRTQQEDSAVYLCASSLASDSGNTIYFGEGSWLTVV.

J is TRBJ1-5 and V is TRBV30; tentative D call: TRBD1 (5 bases). The CDR3 has 14 amino acids. V lost 0 bases, J lost 7 bases, and 13 bases lay in between. Germline lookup yields CDR1 GTSNPN and CDR2 SVGIG (reference sequence). The CDR3 is CAWSVRGAAQPQHF. Written as DNA, the CDR3 is TGTGCCTGGAGTGTACGAGGGGCCGCACAGCCCCAGCATTTT.

The J gene is TRBJ1-5, the V gene TRBV28; no clear D gene. CDR1 and CDR2 (germline): MDHEN, SYDVKM. V gave up 7 bases and J gave up 6 bases, with 10 bases separating them. There are 12 residues in the CDR3. The CDR3 spells CASTLRSQPQHF. CDR3 DNA sequence: TGTGCCAGCACCTTACGGAGTCAGCCCCAGCATTTT.

V and J are TRBV9 and TRBJ1-1, with D unresolved. The CDR3 runs 14 residues. V shed 4 bases and J shed 1 base, with 11 bases lying between them. The germline gives CDR1 SGDLS, CDR2 YYNGEE. For the CDR3, the DNA is TGTGCCAGCAGCCTAATTACAGCGAACACTGAAGCTTTCTTT. This sequence encodes CASSLITANTEAFF.

The rearrangement uses TRBV28 and TRBJ2-1, with 7 bases fitting TRBD2. The CDR3 totals 15 residues. The V gene's germline CDR1 is MDHEN and CDR2 SYDVKM. Germline trimming cut 6 bases from V and 8 bases from J; bases unmatched to any gene: 13. CDR3 bases: TGTGCCAGCAGCTTCGAGATCTGGGGGAGGGATGAGCAGTTCTTC. This sequence encodes CASSFEIWGRDEQFF.

The rearrangement uses TRBV5-1 and TRBJ2-5, with D possibly being TRBD1 or TRBD2 (5 bases each). Trimming stripped 1 base from V and 5 bases from J, with 9 bases between. Per germline, CDR1 SGHRS and CDR2 YFSETQ. The CDR3 is 13 residues long. The DNA of the CDR3 is TGCGCCAGCAGCTTGTTCGAGGGGGAGACCCAGTACTTC. The encoded protein is CASSLFEGETQYF.

J is TRBJ2-7 and V is TRBV6-6; possible D gene TRBD2, 5 bases. The CDR3 length is 13 residues. The V end was cut by 5 bases, the J end by 7 bases, with 15 bases between. Germline lookup yields CDR1 MNHNY and CDR2 SVGAGI (reference sequence). CDR3 residues: CASSNDYTGEQYF. CDR3 nucleotide sequence: TGTGCCAGCAGTAACGACTACACTGGAGAGCAGTACTTC.

The sample holds one count of this clone. In the same sample, other DNA sequences code for this CDR3. The chain couples TRBV2 to TRBJ2-3; a weak D match, TRBD2 (6 bases). CDR1 SNHLY and CDR2 FYNNEI come from the germline V gene. V was shortened by 4 bases and J by 1 base, with 6 bases between the two germline ends. This CDR3 is built from 13 residues. The CDR3 sequence: CASSAGGTDTQYF. The CDR3 DNA is TGTGCCAGCAGTGCGGGGGGCACAGATACGCAGTATTTT.

The chain couples TRBV5-4 to TRBJ1-1; tentative D call: TRBD1 (6 bases). Germline loops: CDR1 SGHNT, CDR2 YYREEE (reference sequence). Trimming stripped 4 bases from V and 6 bases from J, with 25 bases between. This CDR3 has 17 residues. CDR3 in DNA: TGTGCCAGCAGCCAAGAGTCGGGGACATCTAACTATGCTGAAGCTTTCTTT. It yields the protein CASSQESGTSNYAEAFF.

With regard to this clone: At one end, the junction sequence differs from germline, possibly due to a read error. The chain carries TRBV28 and TRBJ2-7, with 7 bases lining up with TRBD2. Looked up from germline, CDR1 is MDHEN and CDR2 is SYDVKM. The CDR3 runs to 10 residues. The CDR3 region is CASGGGERLF. CDR3 sequence (DNA): TGTGCCAGCGGTGGGGGGGAACGGCTATTC.

The V call is TRBV7-9, the J call TRBJ2-2; maybe TRBD1 (5 bases). The CDR3 has 14 residues. The ends were cut back, 5 bases at V and 7 bases at J, with 14 bases in the middle. Germline loops: CDR1 SEHNR, CDR2 FQNEAQ (reference sequence). CDR3 region: CASSTDRINGELFF. The CDR3 DNA sequence: TGTGCCAGCAGCACCGACAGAATTAACGGGGAGCTGTTTTTT.

This sequence joins TRBV28 and TRBJ1-2; D unresolved. V was pared by 11 bases and J by 0 bases, with 10 bases between. This CDR3 is built from 12 residues. Germline CDR1 MDHEN, CDR2 SYDVKM. The CDR3 bases are TGTGCCGTCGGAGATCCTAACTATGGCTACACCTTC. Protein sequence: CAVGDPNYGYTF.